These 16 T cell receptor beta chains share one sample of origin, sequenced in a study of cytomegalovirus exposure and HLA in healthy donors. Primers: 60 Vbeta forward and 13 Jbeta reverse. This table comes from immunoSEQ multiplex PCR, and its TCRdb copy is limited to in-frame clones, with some not included. The table has about 190,000 clones, 84% seen once. Sample: PBMCs. The receptor set was obtained from a woman aged 50 to 60 in good health and CMV-seropositive.

The chain's CDR3 is CASSLQQGLWNEQYF. The CDR3 DNA follows: TGTGCCAGCAGCTTACAACAGGGGCTCTGGAACGAGCAGTACTTC. This sequence joins TRBV7-2 and TRBJ2-7; 7 nucleotides match TRBD1. The CDR3 totals 15 residues. Germline assignment: CDR1 SGHTA and CDR2 FQGNSA. Losses at the gene ends were 2 bases for V and 5 bases for J; bases not matched to a gene: 9.

The chain combines TRBV7-2 with TRBJ2-5; D is unresolved. This CDR3 is 12 amino acids long. Germline CDR1 SGHTA, CDR2 FQGNSA. The V gene lost 1 base and the J gene lost 5 bases, with 5 bases spanning the gap. The CDR3 DNA sequence: TGTGCCAGCAGCTTAGGTCTGGAGACCCAGTACTTC. Protein sequence: CASSLGLETQYF.

On this clone itself: Other DNA sequences in this sample translate to the same CDR3. V gene TRBV18 combines with J gene TRBJ2-5, with D possibly matching TRBD2 (5 bases). CDR1 and CDR2 (germline): KGHSH, LQKENI. The CDR3 runs 13 residues. V was pared by 3 bases and J by 4 bases, with 9 bases between. The CDR3 nucleotides read TGTGCCAGCTCACCCATTCGGGGAGAGACCCAGTACTTC. This encodes CASSPIRGETQYF. Based on the CDR3 plus reference TRBV18 and TRBJ2-5, the full variable domain is NAGVMQNPRHLVRRRGQEARLRCSPMKGHSHVYWYRQLPEEGLKFMVYLQKENIIDESGMPKERFSAEFPKEGPSILRIQQVVRGDSAAYFCASSPIRGETQYFGPGTRLLVL.

This clone was counted once. V is TRBV7-3 and J is TRBJ1-1, with D possibly being TRBD1 (6 bases). Germline CDR1 is SGHTA and CDR2 is FQGTGA. Trimming took off 2 bases at V and 2 bases at J, with 12 bases between the two ends. This CDR3 has 15 amino acids. The CDR3 nucleotides are TGTGCCAGCAGCTTATTACAGGGAACAAACACTGAAGCTTTCTTT. It encodes CASSLLQGTNTEAFF. Full variable domain (remainder filled in from reference TRBV7-3 and TRBJ1-1): GAGVSQTPSNKVTEKGKYVELRCDPISGHTALYWYRQSLGQGPEFLIYFQGTGAADDSGLPNDRFFAVRPEGSVSTLKIQRTERGDSAVYLCASSLLQGTNTEAFFGQGTRLTVV.

The rearrangement joins TRBV28 to TRBJ2-1; D unclear. Looked up from germline, CDR1 is MDHEN and CDR2 is SYDVKM. V was cut by 2 bases and J by 4 bases, with 6 bases left in between. The CDR3 is 13 amino acids. CDR3 DNA: TGTGCCAGCAGTTTACCAGGTTACAATGAGCAGTTCTTC. Protein: CASSLPGYNEQFF.

The chain links TRBV15 to TRBJ1-3; 7 nucleotides agree with TRBD1. This CDR3 is 15 amino acids long. The V gene's germline CDR1 is LNHNV and CDR2 YYDKDF (reference sequence). The V segment lost 5 bases and the J segment 2 bases; nucleotides outside the gene matches: 6. CDR3 sequence (DNA): TGTGCCACCAGCCGGGACAGAAACCCTGGAAACACCATATATTTT. Translated, it gives CATSRDRNPGNTIYF.

CDR3 DNA sequence: TGTGCCAGCAGCCCTAACACAGGTTCAACTAATGAAAAACTGTTTTTT. It codes for CASSPNTGSTNEKLFF. The chain recombines TRBV7-9 with TRBJ1-4, with D perhaps matching TRBD1 (5 bases). The CDR3 sequence is 16 residues long. Germline V lookup: CDR1 SEHNR, CDR2 FQNEAQ (reference sequence). V gave up 5 bases and J gave up 0 bases, with 13 bases separating them.

The CDR3 is CASSEALAPTDTQYF. For the CDR3, the DNA is TGTGCCAGCAGTGAGGCGCTAGCCCCTACAGATACGCAGTATTTT. The chain links TRBV2 to TRBJ2-3; D may be TRBD2 (5 bases). Germline assignment: CDR1 SNHLY and CDR2 FYNNEI. V lost 3 bases to trimming and J lost 3 bases, with 13 bases between them. The CDR3 spans 15 residues.

This clone was observed once. The V gene is TRBV11-2, the J gene TRBJ1-4; tentatively, D is TRBD1 (5 bases). Germline CDR1 and CDR2: SGHAT and FQNNGV. Trimming left V 0 bases short and J 1 base short, with 9 bases between. The CDR3 extends over 16 amino acids. CDR3 in amino acids: CASSLERGITNEKLFF. As DNA, the CDR3 is TGTGCCAGCAGCTTAGAAAGGGGTATAACTAATGAAAAACTGTTTTTT.

The J gene is TRBJ2-7, the V gene TRBV5-1; unclear D gene. From germline, CDR1 is SGHRS and CDR2 YFSETQ. Trimming took off 1 base at V and 4 bases at J, with 9 bases between the two ends. The CDR3 totals 13 residues. CDR3 protein: CASSLSRAYEQYF. The CDR3 nucleotides read TGCGCCAGCAGCTTGTCTAGAGCGTACGAGCAGTACTTC.

This clone was seen a single time. The chain joins TRBV14 to TRBJ2-5; TRBD1 agrees at 10 bases. Trimming removed 0 bases from V and 1 base from J; junction bases left unmatched: 5. From germline, CDR1 is SGHDN and CDR2 FVKESK. This CDR3 has 17 residues. The CDR3 loop reads CASSQDGTGEPQETQYF. The CDR3 DNA follows: TGTGCCAGCAGCCAAGATGGGACAGGGGAACCCCAAGAGACCCAGTACTTC.

V gene TRBV2 combines with J gene TRBJ2-7; TRBD1 aligns across 7 bases. V lost 8 bases and J lost 6; bases outside the gene matches: 13. Germline CDR1 is SNHLY and CDR2 is FYNNEI. The CDR3 sequence is 14 residues long. Written as DNA, the CDR3 is TGTGCCAGCCGAGTCGGGACAGCCCCGGGCGAGCAGTACTTC. Translation: CASRVGTAPGEQYF.

The chain carries TRBV10-1 and TRBJ2-3; TRBD2 aligns across 15 bases. After removal of 6 bases from V and 5 bases from J, the junction contained 6 bases not matched to a gene. The germline CDR1 and CDR2 sequences are WNHNN and SYGVQD (reference sequence). This CDR3 spans 16 amino acids. The CDR3: CASSGTSGGRRDTQYF. DNA of the CDR3: TGCGCCAGCAGCGGGACTAGCGGGGGGAGAAGAGATACGCAGTATTTT.

CDR3: CASSPERPQHF. DNA for the CDR3: TGTGCCAGCAGCCCCGAGAGGCCCCAGCATTTT. V and J are TRBV7-2 and TRBJ1-5; D is unresolved. There are 11 residues in the CDR3. Germline V gene sequence: CDR1 SGHTA, CDR2 FQGNSA. V lost 5 bases to trimming and J lost 9 bases, with 8 bases between them.

This chain joins TRBV19 and TRBJ2-7; D is ambiguous. The length of the CDR3 is 13 residues. From germline, CDR1 is LNHDA and CDR2 SQIVND (reference sequence). Trimming removed 4 bases from V and 4 bases from J, with 11 bases in between. Here the CDR3 reads CASSNYDGYEQYF. The CDR3, as DNA: TGTGCCAGTAGTAACTATGACGGGTACGAGCAGTACTTC.

Worth noting for this clone: One end of the junction is discordant with germline, which a read error may explain. The J gene is TRBJ1-6, the V gene TRBV7-9; possible D gene TRBD1, 5 bases. Germline values: CDR1 SEHNR, CDR2 FQNEAQ (reference sequence). The CDR3 loop spans 15 amino acids. The CDR3 DNA follows: TGTTCCAGCAGCTTAGCGCAGGGACTTAATTCACCCCTCCACTTT. Its protein product is CSSSLAQGLNSPLHF.